This T cell receptor (beta chain) was captured by sequencing in a study of T cell responses to AZD1222 COVID-19 vaccine. About the study: Doses given second, at about 4 or about 12 weeks, were pooled. General study points: Just 5 to 7 people given AZD1222 tested seropositive at baseline. Donors, mostly white British, included more females; clonal diversity was possibly underestimated. Following two doses of AZD1222, Spike-specific TCR breadth and depth rose.

V was cut by 6 bases and J by 7 bases, with 13 bases left in between. CDR1 is SNHLY, CDR2 FYNNEI, per germline. The CDR3 contains 14 residues. A remark on this clone: The antigen remains unidentified.

Clones were read by immunoSEQ multiplex PCR, and TCRdb kept only the in-frame ones, dropping some. The table shows roughly 120,000 clones, with 92% occurring only once. The receptor comes from an adult in good health. Sequencing was performed on peripheral blood, taken on day 0 of AZD1222 vaccination. The chain employs TRBV2 and TRBJ1-6, with a tentative D call TRBD1 (5 bases). The chain's CDR3 is CASRSARVNSPLHF. The CDR3 DNA reads as TGTGCCAGCAGGAGTGCCAGGGTGAATTCACCCCTCCACTTT.